Given below is one TCR beta chain in context. The entry originates in a study of blood T cell repertoires in COVID-19. Measured with immunoSEQ multiplex PCR; TCRdb has only the in-frame clones, and not every one. The sample includes a few hundred thousand clones, around nine tenths seen only once; the top ten take approximately 9.8%. The ends lost 5 bases at V and 3 bases at J; junction bases unmatched: 9. The germline gives CDR1 SGDLS, CDR2 YYNGEE. This CDR3 is built from 16 residues. The chain employs TRBV9 and TRBJ2-3; 10 bases map to TRBD1. The clonotype was recovered from a middle-aged man who had recovered from COVID-19. The sample consisted of peripheral blood. The CDR3 protein is CASRGGTGDPTDTQYF. CDR3 bases: TGTGCCAGCAGGGGGGGGACAGGGGACCCGACAGATACGCAGTATTTT.